Presented here are 30 T cell receptor beta chains from one specimen sequenced in a study of T cell changes during pregnancy in multiple sclerosis (dated by TCRdb to about 2019). Library prep was done by the immunoSEQ multiplex PCR assay. TCRdb limited this immuneACCESS table to in-frame rearrangements with V and J called. A share of clones is missing; checked studies link under half to unresolved V genes, and the rest is unexplained. The sample table holds 90,000 to 100,000 clones, of which roughly nine tenths were seen once. The ten largest account for more than 2% of the sample. The source material was peripheral blood, sampled after pregnancy. The receptors derive from a female donor in good health, enrolled as a control in a pregnancy study.

This rearrangement joins TRBV19 to TRBJ2-2; TRBD2 matches at 11 bases. Germline CDR1 is LNHDA and CDR2 is SQIVND (reference sequence). The CDR3 runs to 15 residues. Trimming cost V 9 bases and J 2 bases; bases outside gene matches: 5. DNA of the CDR3: TGTGCCAGCTCCGGGACTAGCGGAAACACCGGGGAGCTGTTTTTT. Its protein is CASSGTSGNTGELFF.

This chain uses TRBV27 with TRBJ1-3; 8 positions agree with TRBD1. V lost 10 bases and J lost 2; bases outside the gene matches: 7. There are 14 residues in the CDR3. Per germline, CDR1 MNHEY and CDR2 SMNVEV (reference sequence). CDR3 DNA sequence: TGTGCCAACAGGACAGGGTCTGCTGGAAACACCATATATTTT. Its translation is CANRTGSAGNTIYF.

The chain combines TRBV30 with TRBJ2-3; weak D call: TRBD1 (5 bases). The germline gives CDR1 GTSNPN, CDR2 SVGIG (reference sequence). This CDR3 is 13 amino acids long. Trimming took 5 bases from V and 10 from J, leaving 19 bases between them. The CDR3 loop is CAWGPADGAPQYF. In DNA, the CDR3 is TGTGCCTGGGGTCCGGCCGATGGGGCTCCGCAGTATTTT.

The chain carries TRBV9 and TRBJ1-1, with TRBD1 identical over 8 bases. CDR1 SGDLS and CDR2 YYNGEE come from the germline V gene. The CDR3 runs 15 residues. V was clipped by 3 bases and J by 0 bases; unmatched bases: 4. The CDR3 sequence is CASSGTGLMNTEAFF. The CDR3 DNA reads as TGTGCCAGCAGCGGGACAGGGCTGATGAACACTGAAGCTTTCTTT.

The chain carries TRBV5-1 and TRBJ1-5; possibly TRBD1 for D (5 bases). V was cut by 2 bases and J by 2 bases, with 11 bases left in between. This CDR3 region has 15 residues. The germline V gene encodes CDR1 SGHRS and CDR2 YFSETQ. In DNA form, the CDR3 reads TGCGCCAGCAGCTTAGCGGGGGGGGGCAATCAGCCCCAGCATTTT. This codes for CASSLAGGGNQPQHF.

This chain uses TRBV4-2 with TRBJ2-3; 8 bases are shared with TRBD2. V shed 1 base and J 0 bases; nucleotides not matched to a gene: 6. This CDR3 contains 17 residues. CDR1 is LGHNA, CDR2 YNFKEQ, per germline. The CDR3 region has the DNA TGTGCCAGCAGCCAAGCTAGACTAGCGATCAGCACAGATACGCAGTATTTT. Protein: CASSQARLAISTDTQYF.

The rearrangement joins TRBV9 to TRBJ1-2; D is possibly TRBD1 (6 bases). Germline CDR1 is SGDLS and CDR2 is YYNGEE. The CDR3 totals 15 residues. V was pared by 2 bases and J by 3 bases, with 14 bases between. The CDR3 nucleotides are TGTGCCAGCAGCGTTGGGATTTCAGGGGACTATGGCTACACCTTC. Translating gives CASSVGISGDYGYTF.

This clone was counted many times. The chain employs TRBV6-4 and TRBJ2-3, with D perhaps TRBD2 (6 bases). The germline V gene has CDR1 MRHNA and CDR2 SNTAGT. Trimming took off 0 bases at V and 3 bases at J, with 13 bases between the two ends. The length of the CDR3 is 16 residues. As DNA, the CDR3 is TGTGCCAGCAGTGACTCCCGAACTAGCAATACAGATACGCAGTATTTT. Its translation: CASSDSRTSNTDTQYF.

The chain carries TRBV7-9 and TRBJ1-2; D ambiguous. Deletions cut 8 bases from V and 4 bases from J, with 14 bases between. Germline loops: CDR1 SEHNR, CDR2 FQNEAQ (reference sequence). This CDR3 has 13 amino acids. This chain's CDR3 is CASDIPIGYGYTF. The CDR3 nucleotides are TGTGCCAGCGACATCCCGATTGGCTATGGCTACACCTTC.

The CDR3 here is CASGGQRWGYQETQYF. The CDR3 DNA sequence: TGTGCCAGCGGAGGACAGAGGTGGGGTTACCAAGAGACCCAGTACTTC. V is TRBV5-6 and J is TRBJ2-5; possible D gene TRBD1, 6 bases. The length of the CDR3 is 16 residues. Germline CDR1 reads SGHDT; CDR2 reads YYEEEE. V lost 7 bases to trimming and J lost 0 bases, with 19 bases between them.

V is TRBV7-9 and J is TRBJ1-1; possibly TRBD1 for D (5 bases). CDR3 length equals 17 residues. V dropped 5 bases and J dropped 1 base, with 20 bases sitting between them. Per germline, CDR1 SEHNR and CDR2 FQNEAQ (reference sequence). CDR3 in DNA: TGTGCCAGCAGCCCTCCATTGTTGGGGGAGGGGAACACTGAAGCTTTCTTT. This gives the protein CASSPPLLGEGNTEAFF.

The rearrangement joins TRBV29-1 to TRBJ2-5; the D gene is possibly TRBD2 (6 bases). Germline CDR1 and CDR2: SQVTM and ANQGSEA. The CDR3 extends over 13 amino acids. V was trimmed by 6 bases and J by 2 bases, leaving 13 bases between them. CDR3 residues: CSVLRGDQETQYF. DNA of the CDR3: TGCAGCGTCCTGCGGGGAGATCAAGAGACCCAGTACTTC.

This chain connects TRBV28 to TRBJ2-1; 8 bases line up with TRBD2. The CDR3 is made up of 15 amino acids. Germline-derived CDR1 and CDR2 are MDHEN and SYDVKM. The J segment lost 0 bases and the V segment lost 6 bases, leaving 4 bases of the junction unmatched. Here the CDR3 reads CASSATSGSYNEQFF. CDR3 coding DNA: TGTGCCAGCAGCGCTACTAGCGGCTCCTACAATGAGCAGTTCTTC.

The V and J genes are TRBV11-2 and TRBJ2-3, with 11 bases aligning to TRBD2. V dropped 4 bases and J dropped 1; count of bases not matched to a gene: 7. There are 17 residues in the CDR3. CDR1 SGHAT and CDR2 FQNNGV come from the germline V gene. The CDR3 sequence: CASSSRGTSGGTDTQYF. The CDR3 DNA sequence: TGTGCCAGCAGCTCACGGGGGACTAGCGGTGGCACAGATACGCAGTATTTT.

The CDR3 protein is CASSLFTGGEQFF. Here the CDR3 DNA reads TGTGCCAGCAGCTTATTTACAGGGGGCGAACAGTTCTTC. The chain links TRBV5-4 to TRBJ2-1, with 9 nucleotides matching TRBD1. The trim removed 2 bases at V and 13 bases at J, leaving 7 bases unmatched. This CDR3 contains 13 residues. The germline gives CDR1 SGHNT, CDR2 YYREEE (reference sequence).

The genes are TRBV7-8 and TRBJ2-2, with 13 bases aligning to TRBD2. The CDR3 consists of 18 residues. Germline assignment: CDR1 SGHVS and CDR2 FQNEAQ. With V trimmed by 6 bases and J by 2 bases, 9 bases remained unmatched. The CDR3 here is CASSSQTSGGLNTGELFF. The CDR3 DNA is TGTGCCAGCAGTTCCCAGACTAGCGGGGGGCTTAACACCGGGGAGCTGTTTTTT.

The genes are TRBV7-2 and TRBJ2-7; 12 bases match TRBD2. V gave up 6 bases and J gave up 3 bases; unmatched junction bases: 6. CDR3 length: 15 residues. Germline-derived CDR1 and CDR2 are SGHTA and FQGNSA. Here the CDR3 reads CASRRLTSGSYEQYF. CDR3 in DNA: TGTGCCAGCAGACGTCTGACTAGCGGGAGCTACGAGCAGTACTTC. Drawing the rest from reference TRBV7-2 and TRBJ2-7, the complete variable domain is GAGVSQSPSNKVTEKGKDVELRCDPISGHTALYWYRQSLGQGLEFLIYFQGNSAPDKSGLPSDRFSAERTGGSVSTLTIQRTQQEDSAVYLCASRRLTSGSYEQYFGPGTRLTVT.

V and J are TRBV6-4 and TRBJ1-6; D is undetermined. Germline CDR1 MRHNA, CDR2 SNTAGT. The V gene lost 0 bases and the J gene lost 7 bases, with 7 bases spanning the gap. The CDR3 totals 14 residues. The CDR3 bases are TGTGCCAGCAGTGACTCTAACGGGAATTCACCCCTCCACTTT. Translation: CASSDSNGNSPLHF.

The chain joins TRBV10-1 to TRBJ2-3; no definite D call. CDR3 length equals 14 residues. Germline V gene lookup returns CDR1 WNHNN and CDR2 SYGVQD (reference sequence). V was pared by 2 bases and J by 3 bases, with 9 bases between. This CDR3 is CASSENPVTDTQYF. Here the CDR3 DNA reads TGCGCCAGCAGTGAGAACCCAGTTACAGATACGCAGTATTTT.

The rearrangement links TRBV19 to TRBJ2-3; a weak D match, TRBD1 (7 bases). CDR3 length: 20 amino acids. CDR1 and CDR2 from the germline V gene are LNHDA and SQIVND (reference sequence). Trimming pared 5 bases from V and 2 bases from J, leaving 29 bases between. The CDR3 loop reads CASSRRTGGASIATTDTQYF. CDR3 nucleotides: TGTGCCAGTAGTCGACGGACAGGCGGGGCATCTATTGCTACCACAGATACGCAGTATTTT. The whole variable domain, filled in from reference TRBV19 and TRBJ2-3, reads DGGITQSPKYLFRKEGQNVTLSCEQNLNHDAMYWYRQDPGQGLRLIYYSQIVNDFQKGDIAEGYSVSREKKESFPLTVTSAQKNPTAFYLCASSRRTGGASIATTDTQYFGPGTRLTVL.

The chain employs TRBV7-2 and TRBJ2-5, with 8 bases fitting TRBD1. The ends lost 4 bases at V and 5 bases at J; junction bases unmatched: 12. Germline-derived CDR1 and CDR2 are SGHTA and FQGNSA. The length of the CDR3 is 16 residues. CDR3 sequence: CASSSSKYDRGETQYF. CDR3 bases: TGTGCCAGCAGCTCCTCGAAATATGACAGGGGTGAGACCCAGTACTTC.

This rearrangement joins TRBV7-2 to TRBJ2-1; TRBD2 is a possible D gene (5 bases). The CDR3 is 12 amino acids. With 4 bases removed from V and 8 bases from J, the gap between germline ends came to 9 bases. Germline V gene lookup returns CDR1 SGHTA and CDR2 FQGNSA. CDR3 nucleotide sequence: TGTGCCAGCAGCTACGCGGGCGATGAGCAGTTCTTC. Protein product: CASSYAGDEQFF.

This rearrangement joins TRBV4-2 to TRBJ2-7, with TRBD1 identical over 11 bases. V dropped 2 bases and J dropped 7; count of bases not matched to a gene: 10. The CDR3 spans 16 residues. The germline gives CDR1 LGHNA, CDR2 YNFKEQ. The DNA for the CDR3 is TGTGCCAGCAGCCAACGAACTGGACAGGGGGCGAGGGAGCAGTACTTC. Its translation: CASSQRTGQGAREQYF.

The J gene is TRBJ2-2, the V gene TRBV15; 11 nucleotides agree with TRBD2. The CDR3 contains 17 residues. Germline V gives CDR1 LNHNV, CDR2 YYDKDF (reference sequence). After removal of 0 bases from V and 3 bases from J, the junction contained 3 bases not matched to a gene. This CDR3 is CATSRELAGADTGELFF. The DNA for the CDR3 is TGTGCCACCAGCAGAGAACTAGCGGGAGCGGACACCGGGGAGCTGTTTTTT. Looking up the rest from reference TRBV15 and TRBJ2-2 gives the full variable domain: DAMVIQNPRYQVTQFGKPVTLSCSQTLNHNVMYWYQQKSSQAPKLLFHYYDKDFNNEADTPDNFQSRRPNTSFCFLDIRSPGLGDTAMYLCATSRELAGADTGELFFGEGSRLTVL.

V gene TRBV5-1 combines with J gene TRBJ2-5; no firm D call. The CDR3 sequence is 15 residues long. The germline V gene has CDR1 SGHRS and CDR2 YFSETQ. V shed 3 bases and J shed 3 bases, with 15 bases lying between them. The CDR3 reads CASSSLGLNEETQYF. CDR3 nucleotide sequence: TGCGCCAGCAGCTCCCTGGGCCTCAATGAAGAGACCCAGTACTTC.

The gene calls are TRBV10-2 and TRBJ1-1; 7 positions match TRBD1. The ends lost 7 bases at V and 4 bases at J; junction bases unmatched: 6. The CDR3 runs 13 residues. Germline-derived CDR1 and CDR2 are WSHSY and SAAADI. This CDR3 reads CASTRQGATEAFF. DNA for the CDR3: TGCGCCAGCACAAGACAGGGTGCCACTGAAGCTTTCTTT.

The chain recombines TRBV5-6 with TRBJ1-2; D is undetermined. Germline V gene lookup returns CDR1 SGHDT and CDR2 YYEEEE. The CDR3 extends over 11 amino acids. Trimming removed 5 bases from V and 7 bases from J, with 9 bases in between. This CDR3 reads CASSFAGGYTF. CDR3 DNA sequence: TGTGCCAGCAGTTTTGCGGGTGGCTACACCTTC.

V gene TRBV7-3 combines with J gene TRBJ2-5; 10 bases match TRBD2. The length of the CDR3 is 15 residues. V was clipped by 1 base and J by 2 bases; unmatched bases: 1. CDR1 SGHTA and CDR2 FQGTGA come from the germline V gene. The DNA for the CDR3 is TGTGCCAGCAGCTTAAATAGCGGGGGGCAAGAGACCCAGTACTTC. Amino acids: CASSLNSGGQETQYF.

The chain links TRBV6-4 to TRBJ2-1; 7 bases are a match to TRBD1. J lost 7 bases, V lost 4 bases, and 13 bases had no gene match. The CDR3 consists of 16 residues. Germline loops: CDR1 MRHNA, CDR2 SNTAGT. The CDR3 DNA follows: TGTGCCAGCAGTGCCCCTCGTGAAGGGGACAGAAATGAGCAGTTCTTC. Its translation: CASSAPREGDRNEQFF.

The J gene is TRBJ1-4, the V gene TRBV6-6; D not certain. The V gene's germline CDR1 is MNHNY and CDR2 SVGAGI (reference sequence). The germline V and J ends were trimmed by 5 bases and 8 bases, with 9 bases remaining between them. The length of the CDR3 is 12 residues. CDR3 residues: CASSNRGEKLFF. The DNA of the CDR3 is TGTGCCAGCAGTAACCGCGGAGAAAAACTGTTTTTT.